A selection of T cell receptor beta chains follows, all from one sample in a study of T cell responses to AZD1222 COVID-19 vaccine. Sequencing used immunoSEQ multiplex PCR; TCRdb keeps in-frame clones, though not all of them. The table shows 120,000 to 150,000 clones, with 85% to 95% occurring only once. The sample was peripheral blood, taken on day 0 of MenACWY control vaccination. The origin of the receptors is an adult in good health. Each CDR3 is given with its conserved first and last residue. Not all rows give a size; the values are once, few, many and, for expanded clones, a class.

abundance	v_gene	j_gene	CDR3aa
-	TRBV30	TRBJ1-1	CAWGRGNTEAFF
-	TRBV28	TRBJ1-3	CASSRGGSGNTIYF
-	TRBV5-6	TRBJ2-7	CASSLYAYSYEQYF
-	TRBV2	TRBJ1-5	CASSAQANSNQPQHF
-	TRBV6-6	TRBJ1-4	CASTRTNEKLFF
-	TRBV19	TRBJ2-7	CASSSRGGLYEQYF
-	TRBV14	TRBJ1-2	CASSLDRDFGYTF
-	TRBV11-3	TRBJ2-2	CASSTPDGELFF
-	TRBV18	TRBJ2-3	CASSPRQGASDTQYF
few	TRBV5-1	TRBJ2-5	CASSLEIQETQYF
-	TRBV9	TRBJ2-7	CASSVGSRGSYEQYF
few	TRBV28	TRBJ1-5	CASSFMGLGQPQHF
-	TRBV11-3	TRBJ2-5	CASSLDRGETQYF
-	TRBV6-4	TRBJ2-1	CASSDSNSYNEQFF
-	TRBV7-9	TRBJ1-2	CASSPDGSTYGYTF
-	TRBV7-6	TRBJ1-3	CASSFGGLGNTIYF
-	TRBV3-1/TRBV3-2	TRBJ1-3	CASSQDGGSGNTIYF
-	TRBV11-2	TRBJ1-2	CASSLRRAYGYTF
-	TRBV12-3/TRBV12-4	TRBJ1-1	CASGTVVTEAFF
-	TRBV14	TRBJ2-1	CASSRSQGINEQFF
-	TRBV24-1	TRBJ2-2	CATGHSGGTGELFF
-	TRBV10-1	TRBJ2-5	CARPSGRTGETQYF
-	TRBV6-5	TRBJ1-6	CASGSDFDSPLHF
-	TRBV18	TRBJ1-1	CASSGMLDTEAFF
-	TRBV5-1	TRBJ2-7	CASSYRTGQSYEQYF
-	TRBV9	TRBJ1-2	CASSLSAGGASYGYTF
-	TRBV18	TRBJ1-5	CASSQGQGGSNQPQHF
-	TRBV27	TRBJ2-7	CASSPPQAGAYEQYF
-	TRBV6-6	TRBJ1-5	CASSPHPGQGDNSNQPQHF
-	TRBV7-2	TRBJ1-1	CASSLDRGTEAFF
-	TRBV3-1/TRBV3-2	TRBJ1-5	CASSQDGGRQPQHF
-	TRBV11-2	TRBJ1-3	CASSYWQTGNTIYF
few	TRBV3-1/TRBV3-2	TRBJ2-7	CASSSPGSFYWQYF
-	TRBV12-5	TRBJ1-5	CASGLGSNQPQHF
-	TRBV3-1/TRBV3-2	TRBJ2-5	CASSLDTQETQYF
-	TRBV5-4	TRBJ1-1	CASTTPAGEAFF
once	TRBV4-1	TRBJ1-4	CASSQGRRGGEKLFF
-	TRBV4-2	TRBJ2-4	CASSQDPLAGGLAKNIQYF
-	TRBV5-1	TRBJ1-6	CASSLDGNNSPLHF
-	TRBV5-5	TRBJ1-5	CASSQSTLTSNQPQHF
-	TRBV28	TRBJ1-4	CASSRGTSKLFF
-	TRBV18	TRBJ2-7	CASSATGTGGYEQYF
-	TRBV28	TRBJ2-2	CASSLWGQVNTGELFF
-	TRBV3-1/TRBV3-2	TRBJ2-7	CASSSEGQFHYEQYF
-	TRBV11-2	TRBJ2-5	CASSLERGGGETQYF
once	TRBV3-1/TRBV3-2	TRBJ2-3	CASSRGLAGPLNTDTQYF
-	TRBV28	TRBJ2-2	CASSLAGITGELFF
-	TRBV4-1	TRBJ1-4	CASSRSGSTPNEKLFF
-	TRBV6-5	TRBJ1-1	CASSSRDLEAFF
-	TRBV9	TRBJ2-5	CASSVAPRETQYF